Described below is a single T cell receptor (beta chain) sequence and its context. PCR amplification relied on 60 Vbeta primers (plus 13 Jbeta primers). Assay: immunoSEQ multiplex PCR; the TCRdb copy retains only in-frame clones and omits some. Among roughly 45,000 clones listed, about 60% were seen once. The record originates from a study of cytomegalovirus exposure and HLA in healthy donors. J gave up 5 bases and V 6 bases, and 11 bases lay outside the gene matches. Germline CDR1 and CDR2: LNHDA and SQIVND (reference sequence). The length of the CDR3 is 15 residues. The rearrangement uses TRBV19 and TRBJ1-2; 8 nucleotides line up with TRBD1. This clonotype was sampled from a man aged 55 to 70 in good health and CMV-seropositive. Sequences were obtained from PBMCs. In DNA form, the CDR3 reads TGTGCCAGTAGCCAAGGGGGGACAGGAGAGTATGGCTACACCTTC. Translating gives CASSQGGTGEYGYTF.